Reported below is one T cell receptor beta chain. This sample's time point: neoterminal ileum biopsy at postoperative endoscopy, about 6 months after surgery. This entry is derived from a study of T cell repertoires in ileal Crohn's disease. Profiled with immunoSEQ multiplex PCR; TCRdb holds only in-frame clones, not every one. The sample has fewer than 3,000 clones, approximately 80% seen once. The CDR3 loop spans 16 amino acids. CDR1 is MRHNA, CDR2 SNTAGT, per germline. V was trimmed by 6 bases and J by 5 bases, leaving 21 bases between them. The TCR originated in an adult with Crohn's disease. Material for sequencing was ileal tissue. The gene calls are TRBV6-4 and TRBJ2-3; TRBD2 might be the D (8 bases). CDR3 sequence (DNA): TGTGCCAGCAGCCCCCTAGCGGGCCAGGGGGGAGATACGCAGTATTTT. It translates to CASSPLAGQGGDTQYF.